A selection of T cell receptor beta chains follows, all from one sample in a study of T cell responses to AZD1222 COVID-19 vaccine. Produced via immunoSEQ multiplex PCR; TCRdb's table is partial and in-frame only. The sample records about 130,000 clones, just over 90% being singletons. This material consisted of peripheral blood, taken on day 0 of AZD1222 vaccination. The receptor set was obtained from an adult in good health. Each CDR3 is given with its conserved first and last residue. The D gene is left open where the match is weak. The size entry is marked missing in some rows and otherwise reads once, few, many or a size class.

cdr3_nt: TGTGCCAGCAGCAGAGGGTTAACTGAAGCTTTCTTT; cdr3_aa: CASSRGLTEAFF; j_call: TRBJ1-1; cdr3_length: 12; v_call: TRBV5-4; clone_size: -; d_call: -
cdr3_nt: TGTGCCAGCAGTCTCGGGCGGAACACTGAAGCTTTCTTT; cdr3_aa: CASSLGRNTEAFF; j_call: TRBJ1-1; cdr3_length: 13; v_call: TRBV12-3/TRBV12-4; clone_size: -; d_call: -
cdr3_nt: TGCGCCAGCAGTTTAGGGGGCTCCTATAATTCACCCCTCCACTTT; cdr3_aa: CASSLGGSYNSPLHF; j_call: TRBJ1-6; cdr3_length: 15; v_call: TRBV5-1; clone_size: -; d_call: -
cdr3_nt: TGTGCCAGCAGTTCATCAGGGGATCCCGGTGGCTACACCTTC; cdr3_aa: CASSSSGDPGGYTF; j_call: TRBJ1-2; cdr3_length: 14; v_call: TRBV6-1; clone_size: -; d_call: -
cdr3_nt: TGTGCCAGCAGCCAACAGGGGATCTCTGGAAACACCATATATTTT; cdr3_aa: CASSQQGISGNTIYF; j_call: TRBJ1-3; cdr3_length: 15; v_call: TRBV7-2; clone_size: -; d_call: TRBD1
cdr3_nt: TGCGCCAGCAGCTTGGCCGACGTGTCGGAAGCTTTCTTT; cdr3_aa: CASSLADVSEAFF; j_call: TRBJ1-1; cdr3_length: 13; v_call: TRBV5-1; clone_size: -; d_call: -
cdr3_nt: TGCGCCAGCAGCTTGGACGGGCAGGAGGGAGAGACCCAGTACTTC; cdr3_aa: CASSLDGQEGETQYF; j_call: TRBJ2-5; cdr3_length: 15; v_call: TRBV5-1; clone_size: -; d_call: -
cdr3_nt: TGCGCCAGCAGCTTGGGACTCGCGGGGGGGCCTATCACCGGGGAGCTGTTTTTT; cdr3_aa: CASSLGLAGGPITGELFF; j_call: TRBJ2-2; cdr3_length: 18; v_call: TRBV5-1; clone_size: once; d_call: TRBD2
cdr3_nt: TGTGCCAGCAGTCATGAGCGGGGGGGATTCTACGAGCAGTACTTC; cdr3_aa: CASSHERGGFYEQYF; j_call: TRBJ2-7; cdr3_length: 15; v_call: TRBV2; clone_size: -; d_call: TRBD2
cdr3_nt: TGTGCCAGCTCACCAGGCAATCAGCCCCAGCATTTT; cdr3_aa: CASSPGNQPQHF; j_call: TRBJ1-5; cdr3_length: 12; v_call: TRBV18; clone_size: -; d_call: -
cdr3_nt: TGTGCCTGGAGTGTACAGCGGGTTGGCGAGCAGTACTTC; cdr3_aa: CAWSVQRVGEQYF; j_call: TRBJ2-7; cdr3_length: 13; v_call: TRBV30; clone_size: -; d_call: -
cdr3_nt: TGTGCCAGCAGCCGGGATATTAGCAATCAGCCCCAGCATTTT; cdr3_aa: CASSRDISNQPQHF; j_call: TRBJ1-5; cdr3_length: 14; v_call: TRBV3-1/TRBV3-2; clone_size: once; d_call: -
cdr3_nt: TGTGCCAGCAGAGCGAGCGAGCAGTACTTC; cdr3_aa: CASRASEQYF; j_call: TRBJ2-7; cdr3_length: 10; v_call: TRBV2; clone_size: -; d_call: -
cdr3_nt: TGTGCCAGCAGCTTAGGGGGGGCCGGGGAGCTGTTTTTT; cdr3_aa: CASSLGGAGELFF; j_call: TRBJ2-2; cdr3_length: 13; v_call: TRBV9; clone_size: -; d_call: -
cdr3_nt: TGTGCCAGTGGGACACGGCCGGAAAAACTGTTTTTT; cdr3_aa: CASGTRPEKLFF; j_call: TRBJ1-4; cdr3_length: 12; v_call: TRBV19; clone_size: -; d_call: -
cdr3_nt: TGTGCCAGCAGCCAAGGGGGGAGTGGGCTATATGGCTACACCTTC; cdr3_aa: CASSQGGSGLYGYTF; j_call: TRBJ1-2; cdr3_length: 15; v_call: TRBV14; clone_size: -; d_call: -
cdr3_nt: TGTGCCAGCAGCTCCCTGACTAGCGGGCAAGAGACCCAGTACTTC; cdr3_aa: CASSSLTSGQETQYF; j_call: TRBJ2-5; cdr3_length: 15; v_call: TRBV5-4; clone_size: -; d_call: TRBD2
cdr3_nt: TGTGCCAGCAGCTCATCTGGACTAGCGGGGATATATGAGCAGTTCTTC; cdr3_aa: CASSSSGLAGIYEQFF; j_call: TRBJ2-1; cdr3_length: 16; v_call: TRBV7-9; clone_size: once; d_call: TRBD2
cdr3_nt: TGTGCCAGCAGTGAAGCGCAAAACAATGAGCAGTTCTTC; cdr3_aa: CASSEAQNNEQFF; j_call: TRBJ2-1; cdr3_length: 13; v_call: TRBV6-1; clone_size: -; d_call: -
cdr3_nt: TGTGCCAGCAGCTTGGGCCCCGGAGGGTCTGGAAACACCATATATTTT; cdr3_aa: CASSLGPGGSGNTIYF; j_call: TRBJ1-3; cdr3_length: 16; v_call: TRBV5-6; clone_size: -; d_call: -
cdr3_nt: TGTGCCAGCAGCCATGCAGGGAGTAATAATTCTGGGAAGTTCTTT; cdr3_aa: CASSHAGSNNSGKFF; j_call: TRBJ1-6; cdr3_length: 15; v_call: TRBV3-1/TRBV3-2; clone_size: -; d_call: -
cdr3_nt: TGTGCCAGCAGCGCCCGGGAGGAAAAACTGTTTTTT; cdr3_aa: CASSAREEKLFF; j_call: TRBJ1-4; cdr3_length: 12; v_call: TRBV3-1/TRBV3-2; clone_size: once; d_call: -
cdr3_nt: TGTGCCAGCAGGCCCAGCGGGGGGACCGGGGAGCTGTTTTTT; cdr3_aa: CASRPSGGTGELFF; j_call: TRBJ2-2; cdr3_length: 14; v_call: TRBV14; clone_size: -; d_call: TRBD2
cdr3_nt: TGTGCCAGCAGCTTACGGACAGGGGGCTTGAATGAGCAGTTCTTC; cdr3_aa: CASSLRTGGLNEQFF; j_call: TRBJ2-1; cdr3_length: 15; v_call: TRBV11-3; clone_size: once; d_call: TRBD1
cdr3_nt: TGTGCCAGCAGTTCAATTAGAAGGGTGGACTATGGCTACACCTTC; cdr3_aa: CASSSIRRVDYGYTF; j_call: TRBJ1-2; cdr3_length: 15; v_call: TRBV28; clone_size: -; d_call: -
cdr3_nt: TGTGCCAGCAGCCCGCATGGAGGGGCCTACGAGCAGTACTTC; cdr3_aa: CASSPHGGAYEQYF; j_call: TRBJ2-7; cdr3_length: 14; v_call: TRBV7-3; clone_size: -; d_call: -
cdr3_nt: TGTGCCAGCAGCCAGGCTAGACAGGGTTACACTGAAGCTTTCTTT; cdr3_aa: CASSQARQGYTEAFF; j_call: TRBJ1-1; cdr3_length: 15; v_call: TRBV3-1/TRBV3-2; clone_size: -; d_call: TRBD1
cdr3_nt: TGCGCCAGCAGCCTATTGACAGGTCCCTCGTATAGCAATCAGCCCCAGCATTTT; cdr3_aa: CASSLLTGPSYSNQPQHF; j_call: TRBJ1-5; cdr3_length: 18; v_call: TRBV5-1; clone_size: -; d_call: -
cdr3_nt: TGTGCCAGTAGTTTCATGGGGACCTATAATTCACCCCTCCACTTT; cdr3_aa: CASSFMGTYNSPLHF; j_call: TRBJ1-6; cdr3_length: 15; v_call: TRBV19; clone_size: -; d_call: -
cdr3_nt: TGTGCCAGCGCCCCGACGATCTCTGGAAACACCATATATTTT; cdr3_aa: CASAPTISGNTIYF; j_call: TRBJ1-3; cdr3_length: 14; v_call: TRBV11-2; clone_size: -; d_call: -
cdr3_nt: TGTGCCAGCAGTGAAGGGGGCGTGATGTATAGCAATCAGCCCCAGCATTTT; cdr3_aa: CASSEGGVMYSNQPQHF; j_call: TRBJ1-5; cdr3_length: 17; v_call: TRBV28; clone_size: -; d_call: TRBD1
cdr3_nt: TGTGCCACCAGTTTGGGTAATCACAGGGATTCCTACGAGCAGTACTTC; cdr3_aa: CATSLGNHRDSYEQYF; j_call: TRBJ2-7; cdr3_length: 16; v_call: TRBV15; clone_size: -; d_call: -
cdr3_nt: TGTGCCAGCAGTGGGGGGGGAACTAATGAAAAACTGTTTTTT; cdr3_aa: CASSGGGTNEKLFF; j_call: TRBJ1-4; cdr3_length: 14; v_call: TRBV2; clone_size: -; d_call: -
cdr3_nt: TGTGCCACCAGTGATCTACAGACAGGGGTACAAGAGACCCAGTACTTC; cdr3_aa: CATSDLQTGVQETQYF; j_call: TRBJ2-5; cdr3_length: 16; v_call: TRBV24-1; clone_size: -; d_call: TRBD1
cdr3_nt: TGTGCCAGTACCAAATGGGGGACAGGGGGCATCACTGAAGCTTTCTTT; cdr3_aa: CASTKWGTGGITEAFF; j_call: TRBJ1-1; cdr3_length: 16; v_call: TRBV19; clone_size: -; d_call: TRBD1
cdr3_nt: TGCAGCGTTGTACAGGGGACTGAAGCTTTCTTT; cdr3_aa: CSVVQGTEAFF; j_call: TRBJ1-1; cdr3_length: 11; v_call: TRBV29-1; clone_size: once; d_call: TRBD1
cdr3_nt: TGCGCCAGCAGCCCGGACAGGGGGCCGTCCTATGGCTACACCTTC; cdr3_aa: CASSPDRGPSYGYTF; j_call: TRBJ1-2; cdr3_length: 15; v_call: TRBV5-1; clone_size: -; d_call: TRBD1
cdr3_nt: TGTGCCAGCTCGCCCGACCCCCAGGGCTCTGGAAACACCATATATTTT; cdr3_aa: CASSPDPQGSGNTIYF; j_call: TRBJ1-3; cdr3_length: 16; v_call: TRBV18; clone_size: -; d_call: -